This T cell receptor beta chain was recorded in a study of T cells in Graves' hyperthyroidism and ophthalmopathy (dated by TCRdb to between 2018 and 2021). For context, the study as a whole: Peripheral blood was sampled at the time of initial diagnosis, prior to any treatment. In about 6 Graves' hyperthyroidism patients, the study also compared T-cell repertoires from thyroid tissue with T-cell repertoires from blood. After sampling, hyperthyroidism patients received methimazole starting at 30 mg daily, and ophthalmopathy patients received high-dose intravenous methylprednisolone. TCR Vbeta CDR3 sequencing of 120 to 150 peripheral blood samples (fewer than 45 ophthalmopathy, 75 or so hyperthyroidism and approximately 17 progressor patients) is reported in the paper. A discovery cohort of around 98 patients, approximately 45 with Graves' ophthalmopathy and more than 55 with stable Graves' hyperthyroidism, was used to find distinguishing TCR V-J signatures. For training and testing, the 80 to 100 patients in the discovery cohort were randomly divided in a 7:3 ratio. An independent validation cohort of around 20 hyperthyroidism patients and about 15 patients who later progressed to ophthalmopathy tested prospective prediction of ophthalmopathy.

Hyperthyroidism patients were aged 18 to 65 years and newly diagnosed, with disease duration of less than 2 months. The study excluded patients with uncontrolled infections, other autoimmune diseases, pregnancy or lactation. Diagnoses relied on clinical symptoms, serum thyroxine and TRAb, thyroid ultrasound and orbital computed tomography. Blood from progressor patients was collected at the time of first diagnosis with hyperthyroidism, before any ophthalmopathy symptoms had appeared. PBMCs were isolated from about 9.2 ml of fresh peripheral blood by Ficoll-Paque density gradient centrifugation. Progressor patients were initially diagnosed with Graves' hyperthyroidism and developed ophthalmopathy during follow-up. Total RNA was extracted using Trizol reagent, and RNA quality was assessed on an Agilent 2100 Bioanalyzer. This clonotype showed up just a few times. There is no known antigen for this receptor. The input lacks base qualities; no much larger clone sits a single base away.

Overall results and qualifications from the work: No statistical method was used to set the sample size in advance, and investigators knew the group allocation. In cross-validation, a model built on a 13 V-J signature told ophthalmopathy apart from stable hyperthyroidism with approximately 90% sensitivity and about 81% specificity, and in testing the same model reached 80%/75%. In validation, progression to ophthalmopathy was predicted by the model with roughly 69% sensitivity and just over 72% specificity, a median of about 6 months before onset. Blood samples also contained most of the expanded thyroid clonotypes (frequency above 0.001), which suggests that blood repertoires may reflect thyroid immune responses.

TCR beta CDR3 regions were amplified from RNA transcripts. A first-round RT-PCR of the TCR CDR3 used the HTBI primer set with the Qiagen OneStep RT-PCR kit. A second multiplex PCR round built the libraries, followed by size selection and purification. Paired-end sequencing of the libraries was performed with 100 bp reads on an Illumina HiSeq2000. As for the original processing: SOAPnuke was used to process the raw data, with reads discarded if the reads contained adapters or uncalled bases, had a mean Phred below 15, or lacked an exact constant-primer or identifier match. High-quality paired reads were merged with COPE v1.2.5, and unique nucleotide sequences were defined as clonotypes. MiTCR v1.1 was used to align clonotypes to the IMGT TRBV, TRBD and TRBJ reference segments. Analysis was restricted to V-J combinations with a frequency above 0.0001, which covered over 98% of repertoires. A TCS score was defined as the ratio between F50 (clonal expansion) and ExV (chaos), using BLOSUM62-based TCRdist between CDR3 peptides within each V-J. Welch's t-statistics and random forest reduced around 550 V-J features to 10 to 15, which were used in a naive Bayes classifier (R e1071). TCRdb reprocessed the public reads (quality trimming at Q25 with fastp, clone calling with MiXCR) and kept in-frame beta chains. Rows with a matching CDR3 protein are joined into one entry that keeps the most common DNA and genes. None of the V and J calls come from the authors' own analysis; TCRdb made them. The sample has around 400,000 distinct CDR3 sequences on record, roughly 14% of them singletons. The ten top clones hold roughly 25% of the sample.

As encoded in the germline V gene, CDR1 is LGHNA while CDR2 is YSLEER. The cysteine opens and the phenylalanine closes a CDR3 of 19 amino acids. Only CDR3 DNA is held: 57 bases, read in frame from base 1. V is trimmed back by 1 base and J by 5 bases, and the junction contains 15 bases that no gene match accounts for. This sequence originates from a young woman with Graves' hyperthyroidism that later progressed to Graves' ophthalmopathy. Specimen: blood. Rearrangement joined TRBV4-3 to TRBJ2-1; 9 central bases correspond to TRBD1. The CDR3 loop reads CASSQAGTGFWIRNNEQFF. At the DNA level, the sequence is TGCGCCAGCAGCCAAGCCGGGACAGGGTTTTGGATAAGGAACAATGAGCAGTTCTTC.